The next 21 T cell receptor beta chains were all read from a single sample in a study of blood T cells in healthy people across ages. With a J-beta primer mix and a sample-barcoded 5' primer, a second PCR ran roughly 6 to 11 cycles. TCRdb reanalysed the 5' RACE reads using MiXCR and keeps one entry per CDR3 protein. This table holds 1.5 million to 2 million distinct CDR3 sequences, roughly 28% found once. The sample was blood. The receptors here all came from a woman aged 30 to 39 in good health.

At least ten counts were recorded for this clonotype. The chain joins TRBV6-6 to TRBJ2-6, with D tentatively TRBD1 (5 bases). The CDR3 extends over 16 amino acids. CDR1 MNHNY and CDR2 SVGAGI come from the germline V gene (reference sequence). The V end was cut by 6 bases, the J end by 4 bases, with 16 bases between. The CDR3 spells CASSQPPGSGANVLTF. CDR3 sequence (DNA): TGTGCCAGCAGCCAACCTCCAGGGTCCGGGGCCAACGTCCTGACTTTC.

The table lists this clonotype with a few counts. This chain joins TRBV20-1 and TRBJ2-7; 10 nucleotides align to TRBD2. CDR3 size: 15 residues. Trimming removed 6 bases from V and 10 bases from J; junction bases left unmatched: 18. CDR1 and CDR2 from the germline V gene are DFQATT and SNEGSKA (reference sequence). CDR3 sequence (DNA): TGCAGTGCCCCCACAGCGGTAGCGGGAGGACAGATCCAGTACTTC. Protein product: CSAPTAVAGGQIQYF.

In regard to this clonotype: The junction differs from germline at one of its ends, possibly a read error. V is TRBV20-1 and J is TRBJ1-2; D unresolved. The V gene's germline CDR1 is DFQATT and CDR2 SNEGSKA (reference sequence). The CDR3 runs to 11 residues. This CDR3 reads CRARVGEGYTF. As DNA, the CDR3 is TGCAGGGCTAGAGTCGGGGAAGGCTACACCTTC.

This clonotype came up a few times. The CDR3 region is CASSPSSRQQETQYF. CDR3 nucleotides: TGTGCCAGCTCACCATCATCGAGGCAACAAGAGACCCAGTACTTC. The chain has TRBV18 and TRBJ2-5; D remains ambiguous. The CDR3 is made up of 15 amino acids. The ends were cut back, 2 bases at V and 2 bases at J, with 12 bases in the middle. CDR1 is KGHSH and CDR2 is LQKENI in the germline V gene.

This clonotype has only a few counts. V and J are TRBV7-6 and TRBJ2-1; a weak D match, TRBD2 (6 bases). CDR3 size: 16 residues. Germline V gene data show CDR1 as SGHVS and CDR2 as FNYEAQ. Trimming stripped 5 bases from V and 10 bases from J, with 24 bases between. CDR3 coding DNA: TGTGCCAGCAGCGCCCCCGGACTACACAACCCCGGAGAGCAGTTCTTC. Protein product: CASSAPGLHNPGEQFF.

The chain is built from TRBV7-2 and TRBJ1-2; 7 positions agree with TRBD1. With V trimmed by 5 bases and J by 4 bases, 7 bases remained unmatched. Germline V gene sequence: CDR1 SGHTA, CDR2 FQGNSA. CDR3 length equals 14 residues. For the CDR3, the DNA is TGTGCCAGCAGCCAAGACAGGGCGTCCTATGGCTACACCTTC. Its protein is CASSQDRASYGYTF.

The chain has TRBV27 and TRBJ1-5; maybe TRBD1 (6 bases). The V gene lost 6 bases and the J gene lost 6 bases, with 12 bases spanning the gap. The CDR3 length is 13 residues. The germline V gene encodes CDR1 MNHEY and CDR2 SMNVEV (reference sequence). This CDR3 reads CASRTGPGQPQHF. Here the CDR3 DNA reads TGTGCCAGCAGGACAGGACCTGGTCAGCCCCAGCATTTT.

The J gene is TRBJ2-3, the V gene TRBV4-2, with 12 nucleotides matching TRBD2. V lost 1 base and J lost 0; bases outside the gene matches: 2. CDR3 length: 17 amino acids. Germline CDR1 reads LGHNA; CDR2 reads YNFKEQ. This CDR3 reads CASSQGTSGASTDTQYF. CDR3 in DNA: TGTGCCAGCAGCCAAGGGACTAGCGGGGCTAGCACAGATACGCAGTATTTT.

This clonotype turned up a few times. The genes are TRBV18 and TRBJ2-7, with TRBD2 as a possible D gene (5 bases). CDR3 length: 13 amino acids. Trimming took 5 bases from V and 6 from J, leaving 14 bases between them. Germline V gene data show CDR1 as KGHSH and CDR2 as LQKENI. The DNA for the CDR3 is TGTGCCAGCTCAGCACTAGACGCAGGCGAGCAGTACTTC. This translates into CASSALDAGEQYF.

This clonotype came up many times. The genes are TRBV12-3 or TRBV12-4 and TRBJ2-7, with D uncertain. Trimming cost V 5 bases and J 6 bases, with 14 bases left between them. The CDR3 extends over 13 amino acids. The CDR3 sequence: CASSNLLGGEQYF. The CDR3 region has the DNA TGTGCCAGCAGTAATCTCCTAGGCGGCGAGCAGTACTTC.

This clonotype was seen a handful of times. This chain links TRBV7-2 with TRBJ2-3, with 9 bases that match TRBD2. From germline, CDR1 is SGHTA and CDR2 FQGNSA. V dropped 5 bases and J dropped 2; count of bases not matched to a gene: 11. The CDR3 contains 17 residues. The CDR3 protein is CASSLSAASGITDTQYF. As DNA, the CDR3 is TGTGCCAGCAGCCTCTCGGCCGCTAGCGGGATCACAGATACGCAGTATTTT.

This clonotype was observed many times. The rearrangement links TRBV27 to TRBJ2-7, with 10 bases that match TRBD2. CDR3 length: 17 residues. V lost 4 bases and J lost 2; bases outside the gene matches: 11. CDR1 and CDR2 (germline): MNHEY, SMNVEV (reference sequence). CDR3 DNA: TGTGCCAGCAGTTCACCCTTCCTAGCGGGGGCTACCTACGAGCAGTACTTC. It yields the protein CASSSPFLAGATYEQYF.

This clonotype has a single count. At one of its ends the junction is not consistent with the germline gene, which may arise from a read error. The chain combines TRBV18 with TRBJ2-1; 8 bases line up with TRBD2. This CDR3 has 15 residues. Germline values: CDR1 KGHSH, CDR2 LQKENI. CDR3 protein: CASSPTAGDNNEQVF. As DNA, the CDR3 is TGTGCCAGCTCACCCACAGCGGGGGACAACAATGAGCAGGTCTTC.

There are a few counts of this clonotype. The chain joins TRBV28 to TRBJ2-3; the match to TRBD1 covers 8 bases. With 5 bases clipped from V and 2 bases from J, the junction kept 12 bases outside the gene matches. Germline V CDR1 and CDR2: MDHEN, SYDVKM. There are 17 residues in the CDR3. The CDR3 spells CASSPPVRTGLTDTQYF. The CDR3 DNA is TGTGCCAGCAGTCCGCCCGTGAGGACAGGGCTCACAGATACGCAGTATTTT.

This chain links TRBV14 with TRBJ2-7, with D possibly being TRBD1 (6 bases). The germline V gene has CDR1 SGHDN and CDR2 FVKESK. Trimming pared 3 bases from V and 3 bases from J, leaving 12 bases between. The CDR3 sequence is 14 residues long. Written as DNA, the CDR3 is TGTGCCAGCAGCCAGCGCGTCAGGGGCTACGAGCAGTACTTC. Translated, it gives CASSQRVRGYEQYF.

The chain couples TRBV2 to TRBJ1-6; D gene unclear. Germline CDR1 reads SNHLY; CDR2 reads FYNNEI. The CDR3 loop spans 15 amino acids. The germline V and J ends were trimmed by 7 bases and 7 bases, with 17 bases remaining between them. The CDR3 loop reads CASMARDPGNSPLHF. DNA for the CDR3: TGTGCCAGCATGGCAAGGGATCCGGGGAATTCACCCCTCCACTTT.

A few counts support this clonotype. V is TRBV29-1 and J is TRBJ1-2; no definite D call. This CDR3 spans 13 amino acids. From germline, CDR1 is SQVTM and CDR2 ANQGSEA. Trimming cost V 0 bases and J 4 bases, with 9 bases left between them. CDR3 nucleotide sequence: TGCAGCGTTGAAGATGATCGTGCCTATGGCTACACCTTC. This codes for CSVEDDRAYGYTF.

This clonotype was seen at least ten times. Sequence at one end of the junction differs from germline and may be a read error. The genes are TRBV7-9 and TRBJ2-3; maybe TRBD2 (5 bases). The CDR3 is 12 amino acids. Germline V CDR1 and CDR2: SEHNR, FQNEAQ (reference sequence). The CDR3 here is CASSPEADTQYF. DNA for the CDR3: TGCGCCAGCAGCCCGGAGGCAGATACGCAGTATTTT.

Turning to this clonotype: Sequence at one end of the junction differs from germline and may be a read error. The genes are TRBV4-1 and TRBJ2-7; TRBD1 is a possible D gene (6 bases). The CDR3 contains 14 residues. Germline assignment: CDR1 MGHRA and CDR2 YSYEKL. Here the CDR3 DNA reads TGCGCCAGCGGCCAAGGGCAGGGGTCCTACGAGCAGTACTTC. The encoded protein is CASGQGQGSYEQYF.

This clonotype was seen a single time. A much larger clone differs from this one at a single base, so this may be a read error. This chain connects TRBV7-2 to TRBJ2-7; 8 bases align to TRBD1. The germline gives CDR1 SGHTA, CDR2 FQGNSA. Trimming at V came to 7 bases and at J to 7 bases, leaving 15 bases not matched to a gene. The CDR3 loop spans 15 amino acids. The CDR3 DNA is TGTGCCAGCAACCTTTTTGGGACAGGACCCTCGGAGCAGTACTTC. Its protein product is CASNLFGTGPSEQYF. Full variable domain (missing parts from reference TRBV7-2 and TRBJ2-7): GAGVSQSPSNKVTEKGKDVELRCDPISGHTALYWYRQSLGQGLEFLIYFQGNSAPDKSGLPSDRFSAERTGGSVSTLTIQRTQQEDSAVYLCASNLFGTGPSEQYFGPGTRLTVT.

This clonotype was seen repeatedly, ten times or more. The chain is built from TRBV29-1 and TRBJ2-3; tentative D call: TRBD2 (5 bases). V was cut by 6 bases and J by 4 bases, with 23 bases left in between. The V gene's germline CDR1 is SQVTM and CDR2 ANQGSEA. The CDR3 covers 16 residues. For the CDR3, the DNA is TGCAGCGTGGTGGAGGTTTCAACTAGTTACTCAGATACGCAGTATTTT. Protein sequence: CSVVEVSTSYSDTQYF.